These 30 T cell receptor beta chains came from one sample sequenced in a study of blood T cell repertoires in COVID-19. Assay used: immunoSEQ multiplex PCR; TCRdb lists only in-frame clones, some missing. This table has about 210,000 clones, 70% to 90% appearing once. The sample consisted of PBMCs or T cells enriched from blood (not recorded which). The receptors were gathered from a middle-aged woman with acute COVID-19.

The chain employs TRBV6-5 and TRBJ1-4; weak D call: TRBD1 (6 bases). Germline CDR1 reads MNHEY; CDR2 reads SVGAGI. CDR3 length equals 14 residues. Trimming removed 0 bases from V and 11 bases from J, with 13 bases in between. CDR3 in DNA: TGTGCCAGCAGTTACTCGGACAGTCGAAATAAACTGTTTTTT. Translating it yields CASSYSDSRNKLFF.

The rearrangement joins TRBV20-1 to TRBJ1-2; the D gene is possibly TRBD1 (5 bases). The CDR3 has 17 amino acids. V was clipped by 3 bases and J by 8 bases, with 28 bases between them. Germline V gene lookup returns CDR1 DFQATT and CDR2 SNEGSKA (reference sequence). CDR3 protein: CSASNAVGGSSLRGYTF. The DNA for the CDR3 is TGCAGTGCTAGTAATGCCGTGGGGGGTAGCTCTCTTCGGGGCTACACCTTC.

This chain uses TRBV19 with TRBJ1-1, with 9 bases identical to TRBD1. V was clipped by 6 bases and J by 0 bases; unmatched bases: 8. The CDR3 covers 16 residues. CDR1 is LNHDA and CDR2 is SQIVND in the germline V gene (reference sequence). CDR3 in DNA: TGTGCCAGTAGGAAACAGGGGGCGGCTATGAACACTGAAGCTTTCTTT. Its translation is CASRKQGAAMNTEAFF.

CDR3 loop: CASSLQTGVADTQYF. The CDR3 nucleotides are TGCGCCAGCAGCCTCCAAACAGGAGTTGCAGATACGCAGTATTTT. V is TRBV4-3 and J is TRBJ2-3, with D perhaps TRBD1 (5 bases). CDR3 size: 15 residues. Per germline, CDR1 LGHNA and CDR2 YSLEER. V dropped 4 bases and J dropped 4 bases, with 15 bases sitting between them.

The V and J genes are TRBV2 and TRBJ1-4; D gene unclear. From germline, CDR1 is SNHLY and CDR2 FYNNEI. With 5 bases removed from V and 3 bases from J, the gap between germline ends came to 10 bases. The CDR3 runs 14 residues. The CDR3 region is CASSSQLPNEKLFF. The CDR3 nucleotides read TGTGCCAGCAGTTCACAGCTACCTAATGAAAAACTGTTTTTT.

This chain connects TRBV24-1 to TRBJ2-1, with D tentatively TRBD1 (6 bases). V was pared by 3 bases and J by 11 bases, with 19 bases between. Germline lookup yields CDR1 KGHDR and CDR2 SFDVKD. CDR3 length: 15 amino acids. CDR3 nucleotide sequence: TGTGCCACCAGTGATCCCGAGGACAGTTTGTTAAAGCAGTTCTTC. Encoded protein: CATSDPEDSLLKQFF.

The chain is built from TRBV5-4 and TRBJ1-1; 10 bases fit TRBD1. The CDR3 totals 15 residues. The ends lost 4 bases at V and 0 bases at J; junction bases unmatched: 3. CDR1 SGHNT and CDR2 YYREEE come from the germline V gene (reference sequence). CDR3 sequence reads: CASSTGTGVNTEAFF. The CDR3 region has the DNA TGTGCCAGCAGCACCGGGACAGGGGTGAACACTGAAGCTTTCTTT.

In this sample, this clone turned up once. The CDR3 DNA follows: TGTGCCAGCAGTACCAGGGGGCTTAGCGGTCAGCCCCAGCATTTT. Its translation: CASSTRGLSGQPQHF. The V call is TRBV6-5, the J call TRBJ1-5, with TRBD1 matching 8 bases. CDR1 is MNHEY, CDR2 SVGAGI, per germline. After removal of 5 bases from V and 6 bases from J, the junction contained 9 bases not matched to a gene. The CDR3 is 15 amino acids.

Comments on this clone: The same CDR3 is also encoded by other DNA sequences in this sample. The J gene is TRBJ2-3, the V gene TRBV7-9, with 7 bases matching TRBD1. The V gene end was trimmed by 8 bases and the J gene end by 2 bases; junction bases not matched to a gene: 4. Germline V gene data show CDR1 as SEHNR and CDR2 as FQNEAQ (reference sequence). The CDR3 is 13 amino acids. This chain's CDR3 is CASEGGNTDTQYF. The CDR3 region has the DNA TGTGCCAGCGAAGGGGGCAACACAGATACGCAGTATTTT.

V is TRBV9 and J is TRBJ1-2; D ambiguous. The CDR3 is made up of 15 amino acids. With 0 bases removed from V and 5 bases from J, the gap between germline ends came to 14 bases. CDR1 is SGDLS and CDR2 is YYNGEE in the germline V gene. The CDR3 region is CASSVALPGSYGYTF. The CDR3 nucleotides read TGTGCCAGCAGCGTAGCCCTCCCGGGTAGTTATGGCTACACCTTC. Using reference TRBV9 and TRBJ1-2 for the parts outside the CDR3, the full variable domain is DSGVTQTPKHLITATGQRVTLRCSPRSGDLSVYWYQQSLDQGLQFLIQYYNGEERAKGNILERFSAQQFPDLHSELNLSSLELGDSALYFCASSVALPGSYGYTFGSGTRLTVV.

This rearrangement joins TRBV9 to TRBJ2-3, with 13 bases lining up with TRBD2. V dropped 0 bases and J dropped 3; count of bases not matched to a gene: 1. Germline assignment: CDR1 SGDLS and CDR2 YYNGEE. The CDR3 runs to 16 residues. The CDR3 protein is CASSVGLAGGTDTQYF. The CDR3 DNA follows: TGTGCCAGCAGCGTAGGACTAGCGGGGGGTACAGATACGCAGTATTTT.

V and J are TRBV29-1 and TRBJ1-1; weak D call: TRBD1 (6 bases). CDR1 and CDR2 (germline): SQVTM, ANQGSEA. There are 16 residues in the CDR3. V dropped 5 bases and J dropped 0 bases, with 19 bases sitting between them. CDR3 in amino acids: CSVKLGGRGLNTEAFF. CDR3 in DNA: TGCAGCGTTAAGCTAGGGGGAAGGGGGTTGAACACTGAAGCTTTCTTT.

This clone was seen a handful of times. The V gene is TRBV7-2, the J gene TRBJ1-6; 8 nucleotides match TRBD1. The CDR3 is made up of 14 amino acids. CDR1 is SGHTA and CDR2 is FQGNSA in the germline V gene. V dropped 5 bases and J dropped 10; count of bases not matched to a gene: 7. The CDR3 protein is CASSLNRGDSPLHF. The CDR3 DNA reads as TGTGCCAGCAGCCTCAACAGGGGGGACTCACCCCTCCACTTT.

V is TRBV18 and J is TRBJ2-3; tentatively, D is TRBD2 (5 bases). The length of the CDR3 is 14 residues. The germline gives CDR1 KGHSH, CDR2 LQKENI. The V end lost 6 bases, the J end lost 8 bases, and 18 bases lay between the germline ends. The CDR3 DNA sequence: TGTGCCAGCTCGCTCCCTAAGCCCGGAGGTACGCAGTATTTT. It yields the protein CASSLPKPGGTQYF.

In this sample, this clone turned up once. The chain employs TRBV12-3 or TRBV12-4 and TRBJ2-7; perhaps TRBD2 as D (6 bases). V was shortened by 9 bases and J by 2 bases, with 14 bases between the two germline ends. The CDR3 extends over 13 amino acids. The CDR3 sequence is CASRDSNTYEQYF. CDR3 nucleotide sequence: TGTGCCAGTCGGGACTCGAACACCTACGAGCAGTACTTC.

This sequence joins TRBV19 and TRBJ2-2, with a possible D match to TRBD2 (6 bases). The germline V gene has CDR1 LNHDA and CDR2 SQIVND (reference sequence). The CDR3 contains 17 residues. Trimming shortened V by 6 bases and J by 1 base, and 18 bases separated the two germline ends. The CDR3 DNA follows: TGTGCCAGTAGGGTGGGGAGGAGGGACCTGAACACCGGGGAGCTGTTTTTT. Its protein is CASRVGRRDLNTGELFF.

This clone was seen a few times. The rearrangement joins TRBV7-2 to TRBJ2-3, with 10 positions matching TRBD2. Trimming removed 2 bases from V and 1 base from J; junction bases left unmatched: 9. The CDR3 has 18 amino acids. Germline V CDR1 and CDR2: SGHTA, FQGNSA. The CDR3 DNA sequence: TGTGCCAGCAGCTTAAGAGGGGTGCTAGCGGGAGGCACAGATACGCAGTATTTT. The encoded protein is CASSLRGVLAGGTDTQYF. The full variable domain, with the rest looked up from reference TRBV7-2 and TRBJ2-3, is GAGVSQSPSNKVTEKGKDVELRCDPISGHTALYWYRQSLGQGLEFLIYFQGNSAPDKSGLPSDRFSAERTGGSVSTLTIQRTQQEDSAVYLCASSLRGVLAGGTDTQYFGPGTRLTVL.

This chain joins TRBV2 and TRBJ2-1, with a weak D call TRBD1 (6 bases). This CDR3 is 14 amino acids long. The germline V gene encodes CDR1 SNHLY and CDR2 FYNNEI. The germline V and J ends were trimmed by 4 bases and 11 bases, with 18 bases remaining between them. The CDR3 region has the DNA TGTGCCAGCAGTGGCAACCGGGACACGGATCAGCAGTTCTTC. It is translated as CASSGNRDTDQQFF. The variable domain in full, completed from reference TRBV2 and TRBJ2-1, reads EPEVTQTPSHQVTQMGQEVILRCVPISNHLYFYWYRQILGQKVEFLVSFYNNEISEKSEIFDDQFSVERPDGSNFTLKIRSTKLEDSAMYFCASSGNRDTDQQFFGPGTRLTVL.

Comments on this clone: Because the CDR3's place on the DNA is in doubt, the DNA is left out and the CDR3 is given as listed by TCRdb. The chain employs TRBV12-3 or TRBV12-4 and TRBJ2-1; the DNA was not compared with TRBD2, the D call given in the table. The CDR3 region is 12 residues in length, termini included. The CDR3 loop reads CASSSSGREQFF.

The chain joins TRBV19 to TRBJ1-1, with D perhaps TRBD1 (5 bases). The V gene lost 4 bases and the J gene lost 1 base, with 10 bases spanning the gap. This CDR3 has 14 amino acids. Germline CDR1 LNHDA, CDR2 SQIVND (reference sequence). The CDR3 nucleotides read TGTGCCAGTAGTACTGACAGACCGAACACTGAAGCTTTCTTT. Residues: CASSTDRPNTEAFF.

This chain uses TRBV15 with TRBJ1-5; 7 positions match TRBD1. Germline CDR1 LNHNV, CDR2 YYDKDF (reference sequence). The CDR3 is 17 residues long. V dropped 3 bases and J dropped 3; count of bases not matched to a gene: 11. DNA of the CDR3: TGTGCCACCAGCAGCCGGGAGGGGGCCCGAATCAATCAGCCCCAGCATTTT. Amino acids: CATSSREGARINQPQHF.

The rearrangement links TRBV25-1 to TRBJ1-3; no firm D call. With 0 bases removed from V and 0 bases from J, the gap between germline ends came to 9 bases. Germline assignment: CDR1 MGHDK and CDR2 SYGVNS. This CDR3 contains 16 residues. As DNA, the CDR3 is TGTGCCAGCAGTGAATACAGTTTTTTCTCTGGAAACACCATATATTTT. Amino acid sequence: CASSEYSFFSGNTIYF. Complete variable domain (other parts from reference TRBV25-1 and TRBJ1-3): EADIYQTPRYLVIGTGKKITLECSQTMGHDKMYWYQQDPGMELHLIHYSYGVNSTEKGDLSSESTVSRIRTEHFPLTLESARPSHTSQYLCASSEYSFFSGNTIYFGEGSWLTVV.

The V gene is TRBV19, the J gene TRBJ1-6; 7 nucleotides align to TRBD1. Germline assignment: CDR1 LNHDA and CDR2 SQIVND (reference sequence). V lost 3 bases and J lost 8; bases outside the gene matches: 4. The CDR3 runs to 14 residues. CDR3 coding DNA: TGTGCCAGTAGTATTAGCCAGGGGGATTCACCCCTCCACTTT. It specifies CASSISQGDSPLHF. Using reference TRBV19 and TRBJ1-6 for the parts outside the CDR3, the full variable domain is DGGITQSPKYLFRKEGQNVTLSCEQNLNHDAMYWYRQDPGQGLRLIYYSQIVNDFQKGDIAEGYSVSREKKESFPLTVTSAQKNPTAFYLCASSISQGDSPLHFGNGTRLTVT.

The rearrangement joins TRBV18 to TRBJ1-1; 7 bases are shared with TRBD1. This CDR3 contains 14 residues. CDR1 is KGHSH and CDR2 is LQKENI in the germline V gene. The V gene end was trimmed by 2 bases and the J gene end by 5 bases; junction bases not matched to a gene: 5. CDR3 residues: CASSPTQGTTEAFF. The CDR3 coding sequence is TGTGCCAGCTCACCAACACAGGGGACGACTGAAGCTTTCTTT.

CDR3 protein: CAISESTQAYGYTF. The DNA of the CDR3 is TGTGCCATCAGTGAGTCGACACAGGCCTATGGCTACACCTTC. The V and J genes are TRBV10-3 and TRBJ1-2; D may be TRBD1 (5 bases). The V gene lost 0 bases and the J gene lost 4 bases, with 9 bases spanning the gap. CDR3 size: 14 residues. Germline V CDR1 and CDR2: ENHRY, SYGVKD.

The chain carries TRBV7-2 and TRBJ1-5, with D possibly matching TRBD1 (6 bases). V lost 5 bases, J lost 2 bases, and 19 bases lay in between. Germline CDR1 is SGHTA and CDR2 is FQGNSA. This CDR3 spans 17 amino acids. The CDR3 spells CASSHLGGSRGNQPQHF. CDR3 nucleotide sequence: TGTGCCAGCAGCCACTTAGGGGGATCTAGAGGCAATCAGCCCCAGCATTTT.

This clone occurred a few times. This chain joins TRBV20-1 and TRBJ2-1; D is uncertain. V lost 0 bases to trimming and J lost 10 bases, with 7 bases between them. Germline V gene lookup returns CDR1 DFQATT and CDR2 SNEGSKA (reference sequence). This CDR3 has 11 residues. The CDR3 DNA sequence: TGCAGTGCTAGAGATTCTCTAGAGCAGTTCTTC. Amino acid sequence: CSARDSLEQFF.

The chain couples TRBV12-5 to TRBJ2-3, with 12 bases fitting TRBD2. Germline V gene data show CDR1 as LGHNT and CDR2 as FRNRAP. Germline trimming cut 0 bases from V and 4 bases from J; bases unmatched to any gene: 2. The CDR3 loop spans 16 amino acids. As DNA, the CDR3 is TGTGCTAGTGGTTTGGTACTAGCGGGAGGTGCAGATACGCAGTATTTT. Encoded protein: CASGLVLAGGADTQYF.

The chain is built from TRBV29-1 and TRBJ1-1; the D gene is possibly TRBD1 (6 bases). V was pared by 7 bases and J by 0 bases, with 12 bases between. CDR1 is SQVTM and CDR2 is ANQGSEA in the germline V gene. CDR3 length equals 13 residues. CDR3 residues: CSGWGHVNTEAFF. As DNA, the CDR3 is TGCAGCGGCTGGGGGCATGTGAACACTGAAGCTTTCTTT.

This clone was recorded only once. The chain recombines TRBV7-9 with TRBJ2-1; possibly TRBD2 for D (5 bases). The V gene lost 0 bases and the J gene lost 6 bases, with 15 bases spanning the gap. The CDR3 covers 16 residues. Germline V CDR1 and CDR2: SEHNR, FQNEAQ (reference sequence). The CDR3, as DNA: TGTGCCAGCAGCTTAGCGCGCGGGCTCCTTAGCAATGAGCAGTTCTTC. Translation gives CASSLARGLLSNEQFF.